The 6 T cell receptor beta chains listed next were all sequenced from one sample in a study of T cell repertoires in cytomegalovirus infection. Antigens of these TCRs are unknown. TCRdb reprocessed the reads with MiXCR, giving one entry per CDR3 protein. Among around 300,000 distinct CDR3 sequences listed, around 20% were seen once. The sample consisted of cultured PBMCs, taken from culture after CMV antigen stimulation. The receptors stem from a human donor in good health (CMV status not recorded). Some clones in this sample may be carry-over from other donors' samples.

This rearrangement joins TRBV5-5 to TRBJ2-2; tentative D call: TRBD1 (5 bases). The CDR3 is 16 amino acids. The germline V gene has CDR1 SGHKS and CDR2 YYEKEE (reference sequence). V was pared by 2 bases and J by 3 bases, with 14 bases between. The CDR3 sequence: CASSFQGRADTGELFF. CDR3 nucleotides: TGTGCCAGCAGCTTTCAGGGCAGGGCCGACACCGGGGAGCTGTTTTTT. Based on the CDR3 plus reference TRBV5-5 and TRBJ2-2, the full variable domain is DAGVTQSPTHLIKTRGQQVTLRCSPISGHKSVSWYQQVLGQGPQFIFQYYEKEERGRGNFPDRFSARQFPNYSSELNVNALLLGDSALYLCASSFQGRADTGELFFGEGSRLTVL.

The genes are TRBV6-5 and TRBJ2-7; possibly TRBD1 for D (8 bases). The CDR3 loop spans 15 amino acids. Trimming stripped 2 bases from V and 3 bases from J, with 14 bases between. Germline V gene lookup returns CDR1 MNHEY and CDR2 SVGAGI. The CDR3 bases are TGTGCCAGCAGTTACCAAAGCGGGACAGGCTACGAGCAGTACTTC. Its protein is CASSYQSGTGYEQYF.

The chain uses TRBV12-3 or TRBV12-4 and TRBJ1-2, with TRBD1 matching 8 bases. J lost 8 bases, V lost 3 bases, and 8 bases had no gene match. The CDR3 covers 14 residues. Here the CDR3 reads CASSLDREAWGYTF. In DNA, the CDR3 is TGTGCCAGCAGTTTGGACAGGGAGGCGTGGGGCTACACCTTC.

In its sample, this clonotype was seen many times. The chain employs TRBV7-2 and TRBJ2-7; tentative D call: TRBD2 (5 bases). Deletions cut 5 bases from V and 3 bases from J, with 17 bases between. Per germline, CDR1 SGHTA and CDR2 FQGNSA. CDR3 length: 15 amino acids. Here the CDR3 reads CASSPRGLGGYEQYV. CDR3 coding DNA: TGTGCCAGCAGCCCCCGCGGACTGGGTGGCTACGAGCAGTACGTC.

This chain joins TRBV6-2 or TRBV6-3 and TRBJ2-3; D gene unclear. The CDR3 has 16 residues. V lost 2 bases and J 2 bases, leaving 14 bases between the germline ends. The germline V gene encodes CDR1 MNHEY and CDR2 SVGEGT. The DNA of the CDR3 is TGTGCCAGCAGTTACCCTGCGAGCCACGCCACAGATACGCAGTATTTT. Protein sequence: CASSYPASHATDTQYF.

The rearrangement links TRBV19 to TRBJ2-3; 10 nucleotides line up with TRBD2. The CDR3 covers 14 residues. Losses at the gene ends were 6 bases for V and 4 bases for J; bases not matched to a gene: 4. Germline CDR1 and CDR2: LNHDA and SQIVND (reference sequence). The CDR3 sequence is CASREREGADTQYF. CDR3 bases: TGTGCCAGTAGGGAGCGGGAGGGCGCAGATACGCAGTATTTT. Filled out from reference TRBV19 and TRBJ2-3, the complete variable domain reads DGGITQSPKYLFRKEGQNVTLSCEQNLNHDAMYWYRQDPGQGLRLIYYSQIVNDFQKGDIAEGYSVSREKKESFPLTVTSAQKNPTAFYLCASREREGADTQYFGPGTRLTVL.